The 8 T cell receptor beta chains below come from one sample, sequenced in a study of metastatic and nonmetastatic thyroid tumors. Thyroid surgery was performed in patients who had received no treatment beforehand. TCRdb re-clonotyped the PCR reads through MiXCR. Of about 22,000 clones in the sample, more than 30% were seen once. Sequenced material: blood. The source is a male donor with papillary thyroid cancer or a benign thyroid nodule (not recorded which). Some clones in this sample may be carry-over from other donors' samples.

This chain connects TRBV4-1 to TRBJ1-2, with no clear D. Germline V gene lookup returns CDR1 MGHRA and CDR2 YSYEKL. Trimming removed 0 bases at V and 4 bases at J, with 9 bases between. The CDR3 runs to 14 residues. CDR3 DNA sequence: TGCGCCAGCAGCCAAGACGGAGCGGGCTATGGCTACACCTTC. It yields the protein CASSQDGAGYGYTF.

This chain joins TRBV18 and TRBJ1-2; D not certain. With 3 bases removed from V and 6 bases from J, the gap between germline ends came to 11 bases. Germline values: CDR1 KGHSH, CDR2 LQKENI. The CDR3 is made up of 13 amino acids. The CDR3 bases are TGTGCCAGCTCACCCTCGGGAACCGATGGCTACACCTTC. It translates to CASSPSGTDGYTF.

This clone was observed many times. The chain is built from TRBV19 and TRBJ2-2; 12 bases map to TRBD1. The ends lost 6 bases at V and 6 bases at J; junction bases unmatched: 11. Germline CDR1 LNHDA, CDR2 SQIVND (reference sequence). The CDR3 has 17 amino acids. As DNA, the CDR3 is TGTGCCAGTAGCAGAGGGACAGGGGGCGGCGGTGCCGGGGAGCTGTTTTTT. It is translated as CASSRGTGGGGAGELFF. Supplemented by reference TRBV19 and TRBJ2-2, the full variable domain reads DGGITQSPKYLFRKEGQNVTLSCEQNLNHDAMYWYRQDPGQGLRLIYYSQIVNDFQKGDIAEGYSVSREKKESFPLTVTSAQKNPTAFYLCASSRGTGGGGAGELFFGEGSRLTVL.

This clone was seen ten or more times. The chain employs TRBV27 and TRBJ2-4, with D maybe TRBD1 (6 bases). In germline, CDR1 is MNHEY, CDR2 SMNVEV (reference sequence). The CDR3 loop spans 17 amino acids. Trimming took off 5 bases at V and 10 bases at J, with 27 bases between the two ends. The CDR3 DNA follows: TGTGCCAGCAGTCCCGCCGCCGTGGACAGACAAAAACATATTCAGTACTTC. Translation: CASSPAAVDRQKHIQYF.

This clone has more than one count but fewer than ten. The chain couples TRBV6-2 or TRBV6-3 to TRBJ2-1; D unresolved. The CDR3 covers 11 residues. The V gene lost 7 bases and the J gene lost 6 bases, with 7 bases spanning the gap. Looked up from germline, CDR1 is MNHEY and CDR2 is SVGEGT. CDR3 DNA sequence: TGTGCCAGCACGTTCGGCAATGAGCAGTTCTTC. This translates into CASTFGNEQFF.

By share, this clone counts as medium-sized (0.01 to 0.1%). The CDR3 DNA sequence: TGTGCCAGCAGTTTGACGGGGGGTCATTCACCCCTCCACTTT. This sequence encodes CASSLTGGHSPLHF. The chain couples TRBV28 to TRBJ1-6, with a possible D match to TRBD1 (5 bases). CDR3 size: 14 residues. The germline CDR1 and CDR2 sequences are MDHEN and SYDVKM. Trimming removed 3 bases at V and 8 bases at J, with 11 bases between. Full variable domain (remainder filled in from reference TRBV28 and TRBJ1-6): DVKVTQSSRYLVKRTGEKVFLECVQDMDHENMFWYRQDPGLGLRLIYFSYDVKMKEKGDIPEGYSVSREKKERFSLILESASTNQTSMYLCASSLTGGHSPLHFGNGTRLTVT.

In its sample, this clone is medium-sized. This rearrangement joins TRBV20-1 to TRBJ2-3, with 7 bases that match TRBD1. Looked up from germline, CDR1 is DFQATT and CDR2 is SNEGSKA (reference sequence). The V and J ends lost 3 bases and 5 bases, in that order; junction bases with no gene match: 5. The CDR3 length is 13 residues. CDR3 sequence: CSARRQGVDTQYF. CDR3 coding DNA: TGCAGTGCTAGGAGACAGGGTGTAGATACGCAGTATTTT.

The rearrangement links TRBV18 to TRBJ1-4; D unclear. Looked up from germline, CDR1 is KGHSH and CDR2 is LQKENI. The CDR3 spans 15 residues. Trimming took 3 bases from V and 1 from J, leaving 9 bases between them. This chain's CDR3 is CASSPTAETNEKLFF. The CDR3 coding sequence is TGTGCCAGCTCACCGACGGCAGAAACTAATGAAAAACTGTTTTTT.